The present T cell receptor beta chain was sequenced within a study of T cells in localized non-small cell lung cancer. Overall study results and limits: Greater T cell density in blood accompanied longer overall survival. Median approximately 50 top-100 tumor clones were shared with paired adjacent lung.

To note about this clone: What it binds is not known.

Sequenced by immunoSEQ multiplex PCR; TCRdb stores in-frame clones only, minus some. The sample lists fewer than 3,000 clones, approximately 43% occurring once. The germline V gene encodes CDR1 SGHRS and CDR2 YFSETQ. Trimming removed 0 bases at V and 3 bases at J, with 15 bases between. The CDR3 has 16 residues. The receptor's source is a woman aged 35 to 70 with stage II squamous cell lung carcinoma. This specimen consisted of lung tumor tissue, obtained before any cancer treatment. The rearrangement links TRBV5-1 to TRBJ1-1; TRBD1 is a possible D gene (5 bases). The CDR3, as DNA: TGCGCCAGCAGCTTGGCCCACGGGGCGCCGCACACTGAAGCTTTCTTT. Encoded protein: CASSLAHGAPHTEAFF.